The 26 T cell receptor beta chains below all came from one sample that was sequenced in a study of spatial heterogeneity in lung cancer. In TCRdb, the 5' RACE reads were re-called with MiXCR into one record per CDR3 protein. The repertoire holds 20,000 to 25,000 distinct CDR3 sequences, with 3% to 3.5% as singletons. As for time point: sample taken at primary tumor resection. Researchers sequenced whole RNA taken from tumor, nontumor lung or frozen PBMC without sorting. Sequencing was performed on PBMCs, taken at surgery. Receptor source: a female donor with early-stage non-small cell lung cancer.

Sample share makes this clonotype medium-sized. The V and J genes are TRBV11-2 and TRBJ2-3, with D unresolved. V was shortened by 5 bases and J by 2 bases, with 20 bases between the two germline ends. The germline CDR1 and CDR2 sequences are SGHAT and FQNNGV. The CDR3 is 17 residues long. The CDR3 region has the DNA TGTGCCAGCAGCCCAGATACCCGGTGGGGATCCACAGATACGCAGTATTTT. This codes for CASSPDTRWGSTDTQYF.

This clonotype was counted many times. This chain uses TRBV3-1 with TRBJ2-1; D may be TRBD1 (6 bases). Trimming left V 3 bases short and J 9 bases short, with 9 bases between. Germline V lookup: CDR1 LGHDT, CDR2 YNNKEL (reference sequence). The CDR3 is 12 amino acids. The CDR3 is CASSQGALEQFF. The CDR3 DNA is TGTGCCAGCAGCCAGGGGGCGCTTGAGCAGTTCTTC.

This clonotype was detected ten times or more. The J gene is TRBJ2-7, the V gene TRBV10-2; D gene unclear. Between the trimmed V and J ends, which lost 2 bases and 9 bases, there was a span of 8 bases. Germline V gene sequence: CDR1 WSHSY, CDR2 SAAADI. The CDR3 is made up of 11 amino acids. CDR3 region: CASSERSPQYF. CDR3 coding DNA: TGCGCCAGCAGTGAGCGAAGCCCGCAGTACTTC.

This clonotype appeared many times. In DNA, the CDR3 is TGTGCCAGCAGTCCTGGGGCAGCCTGGGGGCTAGTAAACATTCAGTACTTC. Its protein product is CASSPGAAWGLVNIQYF. This chain connects TRBV14 to TRBJ2-4, with D possibly being TRBD1 (6 bases). Germline CDR1 reads SGHDN; CDR2 reads FVKESK. The CDR3 is 17 residues long. Trimming took off 6 bases at V and 6 bases at J, with 24 bases between the two ends.

This clonotype appeared many times. V gene TRBV7-2 combines with J gene TRBJ1-3; D unresolved. V was clipped by 1 base and J by 0 bases, with 7 bases between them. The V gene's germline CDR1 is SGHTA and CDR2 FQGNSA. The CDR3 contains 15 residues. The CDR3 is CASSLDGSSGNTIYF. The CDR3 coding sequence is TGTGCCAGCAGCTTAGACGGAAGCTCTGGAAACACCATATATTTT.

This clonotype occurred many times. The V gene is TRBV12-3 or TRBV12-4, the J gene TRBJ2-5, with TRBD2 matching 12 bases. The CDR3 is made up of 14 amino acids. V shed 7 bases, J shed 5 bases, and the junction held 5 bases outside the gene matches. The CDR3 DNA is TGTGCCAGCACCTTGGGACTAGCGGGCGAGACCCAGTACTTC. Translating gives CASTLGLAGETQYF.

This clonotype has a count of ten or more. The chain joins TRBV10-3 to TRBJ2-7; no clear D. V shed 6 bases and J shed 0 bases, with 6 bases lying between them. There are 12 residues in the CDR3. Germline loops: CDR1 ENHRY, CDR2 SYGVKD. This CDR3 reads CAIRGDSYEQYF. In nucleotides, the CDR3 is TGTGCCATCAGGGGTGACTCCTACGAGCAGTACTTC.

This clonotype was seen ten or more times. The V gene is TRBV5-1, the J gene TRBJ2-7; 13 nucleotides line up with TRBD2. This CDR3 has 14 amino acids. The germline CDR1 and CDR2 sequences are SGHRS and YFSETQ. Trimming cost V 2 bases and J 5 bases; bases outside gene matches: 1. For the CDR3, the DNA is TGCGCCAGCAGCTTCGGACTAGCGGGAGACGAGCAGTACTTC. As protein: CASSFGLAGDEQYF.

This clonotype was counted between two and nine times. DNA of the CDR3: TGTGCCAGCAGTTTTCCTAGCGGGAGGGTAGCCGGGGAGCTGTTTTTT. It translates to CASSFPSGRVAGELFF. The rearrangement uses TRBV28 and TRBJ2-2, with 12 bases aligning to TRBD2. The germline CDR1 and CDR2 sequences are MDHEN and SYDVKM. V shed 3 bases and J 6 bases; nucleotides not matched to a gene: 5. This CDR3 region has 16 residues.

This clonotype was observed many times. J is TRBJ1-3 and V is TRBV2, with D uncertain. CDR1 is SNHLY and CDR2 is FYNNEI in the germline V gene. The CDR3 sequence is 17 residues long. Trimming took 8 bases from V and 0 from J, leaving 20 bases between them. In DNA form, the CDR3 reads TGTGCCAGCGGAGAAAGCAAGACTAGGGCCTCTGGAAACACCATATATTTT. Its protein is CASGESKTRASGNTIYF.

This clonotype was seen at least ten times. The rearrangement links TRBV25-1 to TRBJ2-3, with D uncertain. The germline V gene encodes CDR1 MGHDK and CDR2 SYGVNS. V dropped 6 bases and J dropped 5 bases, with 6 bases sitting between them. The CDR3 runs to 11 residues. DNA of the CDR3: TGTGCCAGCAGCCAACAAGATACGCAGTATTTT. Amino acid sequence: CASSQQDTQYF.

This clonotype was observed many times. The chain uses TRBV12-3 or TRBV12-4 and TRBJ2-7; D gene uncertain. V lost 3 bases to trimming and J lost 3 bases, with 6 bases between them. This CDR3 spans 12 amino acids. The CDR3 region is CASSFGYYEQYF. CDR3 DNA: TGTGCCAGCAGTTTTGGTTACTACGAGCAGTACTTC.

This clonotype was seen at least ten times. The chain has TRBV20-1 and TRBJ2-5; tentatively, D is TRBD2 (6 bases). The CDR3 extends over 17 amino acids. Germline V gives CDR1 DFQATT, CDR2 SNEGSKA (reference sequence). Trimming removed 0 bases from V and 4 bases from J, with 21 bases in between. CDR3 DNA: TGCAGTGCTAGAGAGACTAGATCCTTAGAGTCGGTAGAGACCCAGTACTTC. It encodes CSARETRSLESVETQYF.

This clonotype was seen many times. This rearrangement joins TRBV25-1 to TRBJ1-5; 7 bases fit TRBD1. With V trimmed by 5 bases and J by 6 bases, 13 bases remained unmatched. The CDR3 covers 16 residues. Germline CDR1 reads MGHDK; CDR2 reads SYGVNS. The CDR3 sequence: CASSQTGTASGQPQHF. The CDR3 nucleotides are TGTGCCAGCAGTCAAACCGGGACAGCGTCGGGTCAGCCCCAGCATTTT.

This clonotype is termed medium-sized. This chain connects TRBV27 to TRBJ1-5, with D possibly matching TRBD1 (6 bases). V was pared by 5 bases and J by 4 bases, with 12 bases between. Per germline, CDR1 MNHEY and CDR2 SMNVEV (reference sequence). The CDR3 is 14 residues long. CDR3 DNA sequence: TGTGCCAGCAGTCAGGGGAGGGGAAATCAGCCCCAGCATTTT. The encoded protein is CASSQGRGNQPQHF.

This clonotype appeared many times. The rearrangement uses TRBV7-9 and TRBJ1-2; D is perhaps TRBD1 (6 bases). CDR3 size: 14 residues. V lost 2 bases to trimming and J lost 8 bases, with 15 bases between them. Germline-derived CDR1 and CDR2 are SEHNR and FQNEAQ (reference sequence). The CDR3 nucleotides read TGTGCCAGCAGCTTAACAGACAGGCCCCAGGGCTACACCTTC. This translates into CASSLTDRPQGYTF.

This clonotype has only a few counts. Given a much more abundant clone one base away, this may be a read error. The rearrangement links TRBV27 to TRBJ2-2; D possibly corresponds to TRBD1 (6 bases). The CDR3 is made up of 17 amino acids. The germline V gene has CDR1 MNHEY and CDR2 SMNVEV (reference sequence). The DNA for the CDR3 is TGTGCCAGCAGTTTTCTTTTAGGGGGACCGAACACCGGGGAGCGGTTTTTT. Its protein product is CASSFLLGGPNTGERFF.

There are a few counts of this clonotype. The CDR3 DNA reads as TGTGCCAGCTCCCCCCGGGACAACAGGGGGCAGGGGCAGTACTTC. Translating it yields CASSPRDNRGQGQYF. This rearrangement joins TRBV12-3 or TRBV12-4 to TRBJ2-7, with 9 bases identical to TRBD1. V lost 8 bases and J lost 9; bases outside the gene matches: 17. The CDR3 loop spans 15 amino acids.

This clonotype was counted many times. This rearrangement joins TRBV2 to TRBJ2-7; D not certain. The CDR3 is made up of 13 amino acids. Germline CDR1 and CDR2: SNHLY and FYNNEI. The V and J ends lost 7 bases and 3 bases respectively, with 13 bases between them. In DNA, the CDR3 is TGTGCCAGCAACGGGTATCTTGGCTACGAGCAGTACTTC. Translation gives CASNGYLGYEQYF.

The sample holds many counts of this clonotype. The chain is built from TRBV5-4 and TRBJ2-7; D is unresolved. CDR3 size: 14 residues. The V end lost 0 bases, the J end lost 0 bases, and 7 bases lay between the germline ends. From germline, CDR1 is SGHNT and CDR2 YYREEE (reference sequence). CDR3 region: CASSLEPSSYEQYF. CDR3 in DNA: TGTGCCAGCAGCTTGGAGCCCTCCTCCTACGAGCAGTACTTC.

Points on this clonotype: A much larger clone lies a single base off, so this may be a read error. The chain joins TRBV6-1 to TRBJ1-1; no clear D gene. The CDR3 spans 14 residues. Germline V gene lookup returns CDR1 MNHNS and CDR2 SASEGT. CDR3 DNA sequence: TGTGCCAGCAGTGAAGGGGCACAGATCACTCAAGCTTTCTTT. Its translation is CASSEGAQITQAFF.

This clonotype was seen repeatedly, ten times or more. The chain recombines TRBV27 with TRBJ1-2, with 8 bases identical to TRBD1. This CDR3 has 15 residues. V lost 5 bases and J lost 7; bases outside the gene matches: 12. Germline CDR1 MNHEY, CDR2 SMNVEV (reference sequence). The CDR3 spells CASSPTPGQGLGYTF. Here the CDR3 DNA reads TGTGCCAGCAGTCCGACCCCCGGACAGGGACTTGGCTACACCTTC.

This clonotype was detected only a few times. CDR3 coding DNA: TGTGCCACCAGCTGGACGAACACCGGGGAGCTGTTTTTT. Translating it yields CATSWTNTGELFF. The chain joins TRBV15 to TRBJ2-2; no clear D. Deletions cut 5 bases from V and 0 bases from J, with 4 bases between. This CDR3 has 13 residues. Germline V gene lookup returns CDR1 LNHNV and CDR2 YYDKDF (reference sequence).

This clonotype was recorded at least ten times. The chain carries TRBV25-1 and TRBJ2-2, with 10 bases that match TRBD1. V gave up 5 bases and J gave up 3 bases; unmatched junction bases: 3. CDR3 length: 15 amino acids. Germline CDR1 and CDR2: MGHDK and SYGVNS. For the CDR3, the DNA is TGTGCCAGCAGTACCGGGACAGGGGACACCGGGGAGCTGTTTTTT. Translating it yields CASSTGTGDTGELFF.

This clonotype was seen many times. The chain has TRBV7-8 and TRBJ1-2; D is possibly TRBD1 (6 bases). The germline gives CDR1 SGHVS, CDR2 FQNEAQ. CDR3 length: 15 amino acids. The V gene lost 2 bases and the J gene lost 3 bases, with 13 bases spanning the gap. The CDR3: CASSLLGRQDYGYTF. In nucleotides, the CDR3 is TGTGCCAGCAGCTTACTGGGGAGACAGGACTATGGCTACACCTTC.

This clonotype was detected many times. This chain connects TRBV3-1 to TRBJ2-7; 11 bases fit TRBD2. V lost 2 bases, J lost 2 bases, and 5 bases stayed unmatched. CDR3 length equals 16 residues. Germline V gives CDR1 LGHDT, CDR2 YNNKEL (reference sequence). The CDR3 protein is CASSQTSGGRTYEQYF. The DNA of the CDR3 is TGTGCCAGCAGCCAAACTAGCGGGGGAAGGACCTACGAGCAGTACTTC.